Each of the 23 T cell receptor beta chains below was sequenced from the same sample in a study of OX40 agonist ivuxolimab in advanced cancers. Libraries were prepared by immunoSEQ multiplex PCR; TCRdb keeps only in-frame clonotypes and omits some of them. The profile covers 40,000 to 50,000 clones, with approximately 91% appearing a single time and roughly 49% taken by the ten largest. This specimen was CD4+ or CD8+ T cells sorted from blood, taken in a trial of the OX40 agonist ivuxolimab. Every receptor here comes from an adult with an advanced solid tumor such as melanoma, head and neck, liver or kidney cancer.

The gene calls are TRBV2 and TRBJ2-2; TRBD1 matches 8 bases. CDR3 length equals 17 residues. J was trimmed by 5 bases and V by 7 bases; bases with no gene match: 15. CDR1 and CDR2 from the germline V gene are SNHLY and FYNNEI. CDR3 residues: CASTRDRWTLGTGELFF. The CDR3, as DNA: TGTGCCAGCACCCGGGACAGGTGGACCTTAGGGACCGGGGAGCTGTTTTTT. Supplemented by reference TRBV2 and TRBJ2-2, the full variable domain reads EPEVTQTPSHQVTQMGQEVILRCVPISNHLYFYWYRQILGQKVEFLVSFYNNEISEKSEIFDDQFSVERPDGSNFTLKIRSTKLEDSAMYFCASTRDRWTLGTGELFFGEGSRLTVL.

CDR3 sequence (DNA): TGCGCCAGCCGCCAACTAGCTGACAACACCGGGGAGCTGTTTTTT. Its translation: CASRQLADNTGELFF. The chain couples TRBV5-1 to TRBJ2-2; a possible D gene is TRBD2 (6 bases). The germline CDR1 and CDR2 sequences are SGHRS and YFSETQ. CDR3 length: 15 residues. Trimming shortened V by 7 bases and J by 2 bases, and 15 bases separated the two germline ends.

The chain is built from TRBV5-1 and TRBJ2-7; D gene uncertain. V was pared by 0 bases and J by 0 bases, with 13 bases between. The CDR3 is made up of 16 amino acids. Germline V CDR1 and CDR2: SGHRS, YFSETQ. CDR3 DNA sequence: TGCGCCAGCAGCTTGGCCAAAGCGACCGGCTCCTACGAGCAGTACTTC. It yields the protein CASSLAKATGSYEQYF.

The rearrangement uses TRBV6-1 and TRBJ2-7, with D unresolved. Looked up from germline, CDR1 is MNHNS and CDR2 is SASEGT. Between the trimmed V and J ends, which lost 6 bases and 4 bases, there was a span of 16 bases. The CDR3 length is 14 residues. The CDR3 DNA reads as TGTGCCAGCAGGGATGACGTGGTGGGGTACGAGCAGTACTTC. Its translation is CASRDDVVGYEQYF.

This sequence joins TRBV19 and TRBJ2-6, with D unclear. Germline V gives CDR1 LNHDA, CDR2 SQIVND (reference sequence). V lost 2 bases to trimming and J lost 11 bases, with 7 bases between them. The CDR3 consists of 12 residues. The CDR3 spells CASSIPLHVLTF. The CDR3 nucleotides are TGTGCCAGTAGTATACCCCTCCACGTCCTGACTTTC.

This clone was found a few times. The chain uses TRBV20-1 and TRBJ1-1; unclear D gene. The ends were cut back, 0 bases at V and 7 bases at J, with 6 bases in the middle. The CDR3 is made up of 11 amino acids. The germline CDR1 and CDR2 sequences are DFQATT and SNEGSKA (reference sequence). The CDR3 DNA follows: TGCAGTGCTAGAGACTACAGTGAAGCTTTCTTT. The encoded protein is CSARDYSEAFF.

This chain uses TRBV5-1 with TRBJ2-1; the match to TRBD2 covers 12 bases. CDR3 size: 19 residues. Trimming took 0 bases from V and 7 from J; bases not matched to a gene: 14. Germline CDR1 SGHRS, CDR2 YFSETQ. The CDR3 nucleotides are TGCGCCAGCAGCTTGGAACTAGCGGGGGGCCAAGGCGCTTTGAATGAGCAGTTCTTC. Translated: CASSLELAGGQGALNEQFF.

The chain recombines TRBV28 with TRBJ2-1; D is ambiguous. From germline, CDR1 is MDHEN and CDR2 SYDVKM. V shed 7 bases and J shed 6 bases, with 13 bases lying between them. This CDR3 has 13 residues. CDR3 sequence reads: CASKAPGPNEQFF. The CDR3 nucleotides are TGTGCCAGCAAGGCCCCGGGTCCCAATGAGCAGTTCTTC.

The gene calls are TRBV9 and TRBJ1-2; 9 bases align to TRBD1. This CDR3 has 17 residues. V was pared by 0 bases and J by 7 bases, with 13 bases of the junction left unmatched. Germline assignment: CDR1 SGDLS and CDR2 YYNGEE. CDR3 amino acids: CASSVEIPTGGPGGYTF. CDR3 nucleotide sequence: TGTGCCAGCAGCGTAGAAATCCCTACAGGGGGCCCAGGTGGCTACACCTTC.

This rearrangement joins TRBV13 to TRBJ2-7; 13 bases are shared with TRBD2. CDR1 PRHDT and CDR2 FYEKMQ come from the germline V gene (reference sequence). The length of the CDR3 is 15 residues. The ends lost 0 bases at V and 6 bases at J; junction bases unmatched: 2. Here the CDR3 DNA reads TGTGCCAGCAGCTTAGGTGGACTAGCGGGAGCCGAGCAGTACTTC. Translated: CASSLGGLAGAEQYF.

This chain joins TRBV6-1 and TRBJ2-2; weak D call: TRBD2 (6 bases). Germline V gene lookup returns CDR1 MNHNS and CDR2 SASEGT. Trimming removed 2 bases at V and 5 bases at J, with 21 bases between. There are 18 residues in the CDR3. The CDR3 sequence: CASSELGLGLVKTGELFF. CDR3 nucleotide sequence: TGTGCCAGCAGTGAACTGGGTCTGGGACTGGTGAAGACCGGGGAGCTGTTTTTT.

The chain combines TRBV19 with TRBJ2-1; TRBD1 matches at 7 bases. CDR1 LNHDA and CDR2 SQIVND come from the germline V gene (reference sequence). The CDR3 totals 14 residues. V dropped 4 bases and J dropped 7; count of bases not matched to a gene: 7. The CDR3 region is CASSRPDRTNEQFF. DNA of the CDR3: TGTGCCAGTAGTAGGCCGGACAGGACTAATGAGCAGTTCTTC.

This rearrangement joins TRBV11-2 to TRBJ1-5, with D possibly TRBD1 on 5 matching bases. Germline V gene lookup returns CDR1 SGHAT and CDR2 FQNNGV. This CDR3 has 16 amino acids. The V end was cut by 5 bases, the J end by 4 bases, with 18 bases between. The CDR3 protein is CASSLGTAVENQPQHF. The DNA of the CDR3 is TGTGCCAGCAGCCTAGGGACGGCGGTAGAGAATCAGCCCCAGCATTTT.

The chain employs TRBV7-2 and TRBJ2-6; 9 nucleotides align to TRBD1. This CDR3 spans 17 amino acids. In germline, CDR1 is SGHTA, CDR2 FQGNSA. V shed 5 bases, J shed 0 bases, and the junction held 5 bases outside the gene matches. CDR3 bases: TGTGCCAGCAGCCGACAGGGGGTAGGCTCTGGGGCCAACGTCCTGACTTTC. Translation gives CASSRQGVGSGANVLTF.

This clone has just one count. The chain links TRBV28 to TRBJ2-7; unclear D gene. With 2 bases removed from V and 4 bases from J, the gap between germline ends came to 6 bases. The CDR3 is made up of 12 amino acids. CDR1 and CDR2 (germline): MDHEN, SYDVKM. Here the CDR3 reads CASSLPGYEQYF. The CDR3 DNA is TGTGCCAGCAGTTTACCTGGGTACGAGCAGTACTTC.

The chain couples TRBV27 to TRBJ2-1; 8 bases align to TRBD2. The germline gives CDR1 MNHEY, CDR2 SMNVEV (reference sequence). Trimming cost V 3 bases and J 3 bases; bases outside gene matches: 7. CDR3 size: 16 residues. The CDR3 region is CASSLSAGAFYNEQFF. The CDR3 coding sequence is TGTGCCAGCAGTTTGTCAGCGGGAGCCTTCTACAATGAGCAGTTCTTC.

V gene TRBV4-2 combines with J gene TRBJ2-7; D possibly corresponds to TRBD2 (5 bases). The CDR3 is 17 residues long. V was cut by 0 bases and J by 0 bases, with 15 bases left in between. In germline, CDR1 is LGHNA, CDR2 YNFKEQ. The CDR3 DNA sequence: TGTGCCAGCAGCCAAGATTACCCGGGAATAAGCTCCTACGAGCAGTACTTC. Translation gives CASSQDYPGISSYEQYF.

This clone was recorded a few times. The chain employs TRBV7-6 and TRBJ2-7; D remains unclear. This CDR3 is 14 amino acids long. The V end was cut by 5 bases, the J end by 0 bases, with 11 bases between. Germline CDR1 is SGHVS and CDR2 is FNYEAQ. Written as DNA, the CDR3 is TGTGCCAGCAGCCCTTCGTACAACTCCTACGAGCAGTACTTC. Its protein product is CASSPSYNSYEQYF.

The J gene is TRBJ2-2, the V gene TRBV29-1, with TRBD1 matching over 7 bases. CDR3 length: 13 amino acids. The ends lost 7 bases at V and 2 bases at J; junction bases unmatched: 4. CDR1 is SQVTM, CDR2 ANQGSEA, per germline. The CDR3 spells CSGGTVNTGELFF. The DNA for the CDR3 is TGCAGCGGGGGGACAGTCAACACCGGGGAGCTGTTTTTT.

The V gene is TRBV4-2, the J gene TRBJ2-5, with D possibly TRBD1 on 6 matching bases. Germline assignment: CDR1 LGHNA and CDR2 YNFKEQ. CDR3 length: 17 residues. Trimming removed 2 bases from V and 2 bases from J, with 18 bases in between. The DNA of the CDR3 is TGTGCCAGCAGCCAAAACGGCTGGGAAGGGGGACAAGAGACCCAGTACTTC. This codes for CASSQNGWEGGQETQYF.

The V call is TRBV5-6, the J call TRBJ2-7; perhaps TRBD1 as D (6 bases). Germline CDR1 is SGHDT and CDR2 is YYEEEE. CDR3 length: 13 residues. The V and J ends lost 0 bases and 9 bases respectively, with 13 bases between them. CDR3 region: CASSLGQGWRQYF. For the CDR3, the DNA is TGTGCCAGCAGCTTGGGGCAGGGGTGGAGGCAGTACTTC.

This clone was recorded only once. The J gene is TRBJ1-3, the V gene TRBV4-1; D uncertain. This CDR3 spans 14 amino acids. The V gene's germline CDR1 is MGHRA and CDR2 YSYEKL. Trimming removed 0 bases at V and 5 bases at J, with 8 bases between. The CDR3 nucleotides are TGCGCCAGCAGCCAAGATCTTGGGAGAAACACCATATATTTT. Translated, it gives CASSQDLGRNTIYF.

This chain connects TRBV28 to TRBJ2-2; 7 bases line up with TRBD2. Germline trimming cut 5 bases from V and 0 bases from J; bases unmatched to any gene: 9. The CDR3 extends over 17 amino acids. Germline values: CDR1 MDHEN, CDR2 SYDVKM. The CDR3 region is CASSPNHGTTNTGELFF. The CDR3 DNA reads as TGTGCCAGCAGTCCCAACCACGGGACTACGAACACCGGGGAGCTGTTTTTT.